The source of this T cell receptor (beta chain) is a study of cytomegalovirus exposure and HLA in healthy donors. For this clone: Its specificity is unknown. At the DNA level, this CDR3 is encoded by other sequences in the same sample as well.

A multiplex PCR was run with 60 Vbeta primers and 13 Jbeta primers. The repertoire was sequenced with immunoSEQ multiplex PCR; TCRdb's copy has only in-frame clones and lacks some. This table has around 110,000 clones, about 59% appearing once. Study-wide findings and caveats: The study had only CMV serostatus as immune exposure information. In an earlier analysis, most TCR beta V segments were productive about 87% or about 30% of the time. Listed as cytomegalovirus-associated were 164 TCR beta chains. Per a later analysis, HLA-associated TCR beta chains showed more clonal expansion than other, equally common TCR beta chains.

Germline-derived CDR1 and CDR2 are MNHEY and SVGAGI. This CDR3 comprises 15 residues. The ends lost 6 bases at V and 1 base at J; junction bases unmatched: 6. The origin of this receptor is a middle-aged woman in good health and CMV-seropositive. The material sequenced was PBMCs. The V gene is TRBV6-5, the J gene TRBJ1-5; 7 nucleotides match TRBD1. The CDR3 loop is CASSPRTGSNQPQHF. CDR3 coding DNA: TGTGCCAGCAGCCCCAGGACAGGCAGCAATCAGCCCCAGCATTTT.